This T cell receptor beta chain was identified during a study of cytomegalovirus exposure and HLA in healthy donors. Germline assignment: CDR1 GTSNPN and CDR2 SVGIG (reference sequence). With V trimmed by 0 bases and J by 4 bases, 4 bases remained unmatched. The CDR3 runs 14 residues. The primer mix had 60 Vbeta and 13 Jbeta primers. Assay used: immunoSEQ multiplex PCR; TCRdb lists only in-frame clones, some missing. The sample has roughly 100,000 clones; about 60% are singletons. This clone showed up just a few times. This chain connects TRBV30 to TRBJ1-1, with TRBD1 matching 8 bases. Material for sequencing was PBMCs. This TCR was sampled from a human donor in good health. CDR3 nucleotides: TGTGCCTGGAGTGTACAGGGGGGAGGCACTGAAGCTTTCTTT. Translated: CAWSVQGGGTEAFF.